Listed here are 30 T cell receptor beta chains from one sample, sequenced in a study of blood T cell repertoires in COVID-19. Here immunoSEQ multiplex PCR was the method, and the copy in TCRdb shows in-frame clones only, minus some. The table lists about 220,000 clones, approximately 90% of them singletons. Sequencing was performed on PBMCs or T cells enriched from blood (not recorded which). These receptors all stem from a woman between 18 and 29 years old in a cohort exposed to, infected with or recovered from COVID-19 (not recorded which).

This clone was seen just once. The J gene is TRBJ2-7, the V gene TRBV2, with TRBD2 identical over 13 bases. The CDR3 is 14 amino acids. V was clipped by 8 bases and J by 6 bases; unmatched bases: 7. Germline V gene sequence: CDR1 SNHLY, CDR2 FYNNEI. CDR3: CASRLAGGRREQYF. The CDR3, as DNA: TGTGCCAGCCGACTAGCGGGAGGAAGGCGCGAGCAGTACTTC.

The chain couples TRBV24-1 to TRBJ2-1, with D perhaps TRBD2 (5 bases). The CDR3 is 15 amino acids. Germline assignment: CDR1 KGHDR and CDR2 SFDVKD. V was cut by 9 bases and J by 0 bases, with 14 bases left in between. This chain's CDR3 is CATSSTRSSYNEQFF. Here the CDR3 DNA reads TGTGCCACCTCCTCCACTAGGAGCTCCTACAATGAGCAGTTCTTC.

The chain couples TRBV5-5 to TRBJ1-5; unclear D gene. The V and J ends lost 4 bases and 7 bases respectively, with 15 bases between them. The CDR3 consists of 14 residues. From germline, CDR1 is SGHKS and CDR2 YYEKEE (reference sequence). Written as DNA, the CDR3 is TGTGCCAGCAGCCTGGAGCCCTCGGGGCAGCCCCAGCATTTT. Protein: CASSLEPSGQPQHF. Using reference TRBV5-5 and TRBJ1-5 for the parts outside the CDR3, the full variable domain is DAGVTQSPTHLIKTRGQQVTLRCSPISGHKSVSWYQQVLGQGPQFIFQYYEKEERGRGNFPDRFSARQFPNYSSELNVNALLLGDSALYLCASSLEPSGQPQHFGDGTRLSIL.

This rearrangement joins TRBV3-1 (or the pseudogene TRBV3-2) to TRBJ2-7; D gene unclear. V was shortened by 4 bases and J by 0 bases, with 7 bases between the two germline ends. CDR3 length: 13 residues. The V gene's germline CDR1 is LGHDT and CDR2 YNNKEL (reference sequence). CDR3 loop: CASSPQASYEQYF. For the CDR3, the DNA is TGTGCCAGCAGCCCTCAAGCCTCCTACGAGCAGTACTTC.

The genes are TRBV5-6 and TRBJ1-1, with TRBD1 as a possible D gene (5 bases). Trimming shortened V by 2 bases and J by 1 base, and 9 bases separated the two germline ends. CDR3 length: 14 amino acids. CDR1 and CDR2 (germline): SGHDT, YYEEEE. CDR3 in DNA: TGTGCCAGCAGCTTTGGCAGGGAGAACACTGAAGCTTTCTTT. Translating gives CASSFGRENTEAFF.

The V and J genes are TRBV5-1 and TRBJ1-1; D call uncertain. Looked up from germline, CDR1 is SGHRS and CDR2 is YFSETQ. Trimming pared 4 bases from V and 1 base from J, leaving 11 bases between. This CDR3 comprises 14 residues. CDR3 protein: CASSPEWPNTEAFF. CDR3 DNA sequence: TGCGCCAGCAGCCCGGAGTGGCCGAACACTGAAGCTTTCTTT.

The J gene is TRBJ1-2, the V gene TRBV11-3; a possible D gene is TRBD1 (5 bases). V was shortened by 4 bases and J by 8 bases, with 11 bases between the two germline ends. CDR3 length: 12 amino acids. Germline CDR1 SGHNT, CDR2 YENEEA. CDR3 amino acids: CASSWRDRGYTF. Written as DNA, the CDR3 is TGTGCCAGCAGCTGGCGGGACCGCGGCTACACCTTC.

The V and J genes are TRBV18 and TRBJ2-3; 7 nucleotides line up with TRBD1. Losses at the gene ends were 6 bases for V and 3 bases for J; bases not matched to a gene: 9. The length of the CDR3 is 15 residues. Looked up from germline, CDR1 is KGHSH and CDR2 is LQKENI. The CDR3 loop reads CASSETTGVTDTQYF. CDR3 DNA sequence: TGTGCCAGCTCGGAGACTACAGGGGTGACAGATACGCAGTATTTT.

This clone was picked up one time. The genes are TRBV7-9 and TRBJ1-1, with D uncertain. Looked up from germline, CDR1 is SEHNR and CDR2 is FQNEAQ (reference sequence). CDR3 length equals 13 residues. Trimming took off 2 bases at V and 3 bases at J, with 7 bases between the two ends. As DNA, the CDR3 is TGTGCCAGCAGCTTAATAGAGTACACTGAAGCTTTCTTT. It is translated as CASSLIEYTEAFF.

The gene calls are TRBV9 and TRBJ2-6; TRBD2 is a possible D gene (5 bases). The CDR3 contains 18 residues. The germline V and J ends were trimmed by 9 bases and 3 bases, with 25 bases remaining between them. CDR1 and CDR2 (germline): SGDLS, YYNGEE. The CDR3 DNA sequence: TGTGCCACCTCCCACCAGAGGGCGGATTTGGGTGGGGCCAACGTCCTGACTTTC. This encodes CATSHQRADLGGANVLTF.

The V call is TRBV19, the J call TRBJ2-1; TRBD2 agrees at 13 bases. This CDR3 is built from 15 residues. Germline CDR1 LNHDA, CDR2 SQIVND (reference sequence). V shed 4 bases, J shed 7 bases, and the junction held 4 bases outside the gene matches. CDR3: CASSTGTSGMNEQFF. For the CDR3, the DNA is TGTGCCAGTAGTACCGGGACTAGCGGGATGAATGAGCAGTTCTTC.

With respect to this clone: One end of the junction fails to match germline, which may point to a read error. The chain joins TRBV5-1 to TRBJ1-1; a possible D gene is TRBD1 (6 bases). Germline V gene lookup returns CDR1 SGHRS and CDR2 YFSETQ. This CDR3 contains 15 residues. The CDR3 here is CARSLVGGGDTEAFF. The CDR3 DNA is TGCGCCCGCAGCTTGGTGGGAGGGGGGGACACTGAAGCTTTCTTT.

This sequence joins TRBV5-6 and TRBJ2-7; TRBD2 matches at 8 bases. The J segment lost 3 bases and the V segment lost 4 bases, leaving 9 bases of the junction unmatched. Germline V gene sequence: CDR1 SGHDT, CDR2 YYEEEE. The CDR3 consists of 15 residues. The CDR3 DNA reads TGTGCCAGCAGCGGGTTAGGAGCGGGGGACTACGAGCAGTACTTC. It specifies CASSGLGAGDYEQYF.

The chain combines TRBV5-4 with TRBJ2-7, with a tentative D call TRBD2 (6 bases). The length of the CDR3 is 15 residues. Germline CDR1 SGHNT, CDR2 YYREEE (reference sequence). The ends were cut back, 1 base at V and 3 bases at J, with 14 bases in the middle. In DNA form, the CDR3 reads TGTGCCAGCAGCTTGCCGGGGCTAGCGAACTACGAGCAGTACTTC. Translated, it gives CASSLPGLANYEQYF.

CDR3 DNA: TGTGCCAGCAGTGAAAGATCGGGGACCCAGTACTTC. Its translation is CASSERSGTQYF. V and J are TRBV2 and TRBJ2-5; D is ambiguous. The ends were cut back, 2 bases at V and 7 bases at J, with 8 bases in the middle. Germline V CDR1 and CDR2: SNHLY, FYNNEI. This CDR3 is 12 amino acids long.

The J gene is TRBJ1-1, the V gene TRBV3-1 (or the pseudogene TRBV3-2); 7 bases align to TRBD1. V gave up 6 bases and J gave up 5 bases; unmatched junction bases: 6. This CDR3 region has 13 residues. From germline, CDR1 is LGHDT and CDR2 YNNKEL (reference sequence). CDR3 bases: TGTGCCAGCAGTTACGACAGGGCGACTGAAGCTTTCTTT. It translates to CASSYDRATEAFF.

The chain employs TRBV5-8 and TRBJ1-5; D not certain. Germline V gene data show CDR1 as SGHTS and CDR2 as YDEGEE. The CDR3 consists of 12 residues. Trimming took off 2 bases at V and 4 bases at J, with 4 bases between the two ends. In DNA form, the CDR3 reads TGTGCCAGCAGCTTCCGGAATCAGCCCCAGCATTTT. It yields the protein CASSFRNQPQHF. Combining the CDR3 with reference TRBV5-8 and TRBJ1-5 gives the whole variable domain EAGVTQSPTHLIKTRGQQATLRCSPISGHTSVYWYQQALGLGLQFLLWYDEGEERNRGNFPPRFSGRQFPNYSSELNVNALELEDSALYLCASSFRNQPQHFGDGTRLSIL.

The gene calls are TRBV27 and TRBJ2-1, with 9 bases lining up with TRBD1. Losses at the gene ends were 2 bases for V and 4 bases for J; bases not matched to a gene: 3. CDR3 length equals 15 residues. CDR1 MNHEY and CDR2 SMNVEV come from the germline V gene (reference sequence). The CDR3 loop is CASSLRDRGYNEQFF. The CDR3 DNA follows: TGTGCCAGCAGTTTACGAGACAGGGGGTACAATGAGCAGTTCTTC.

This chain links TRBV19 with TRBJ1-2; D uncertain. CDR3 size: 13 residues. V gave up 0 bases and J gave up 8 bases, with 10 bases separating them. Germline V CDR1 and CDR2: LNHDA, SQIVND (reference sequence). Here the CDR3 DNA reads TGTGCCAGTAGTATAGACCTTAATAGCGGCTACACCTTC. It encodes CASSIDLNSGYTF.

The chain carries TRBV29-1 and TRBJ2-5, with 14 bases identical to TRBD2. Germline V gene data show CDR1 as SQVTM and CDR2 as ANQGSEA. V gave up 6 bases and J gave up 4 bases; unmatched junction bases: 10. This CDR3 contains 16 residues. The CDR3 here is CSVAGLAGARGETQYF. The CDR3 DNA reads as TGCAGCGTCGCGGGACTAGCGGGAGCACGGGGAGAGACCCAGTACTTC.

The J gene is TRBJ1-6, the V gene TRBV7-3; tentatively, D is TRBD1 (6 bases). The germline CDR1 and CDR2 sequences are SGHTA and FQGTGA. This CDR3 is built from 14 residues. V lost 5 bases and J lost 9, with 14 bases in between. The CDR3 DNA follows: TGTGCCAGCAGCAAACAGGGACGGGGTTCACCCCTCCACTTT. This gives the protein CASSKQGRGSPLHF.

This clone occurred a few times. The J gene is TRBJ2-3, the V gene TRBV5-6, with a tentative D call TRBD1 (6 bases). The CDR3 extends over 15 amino acids. The germline gives CDR1 SGHDT, CDR2 YYEEEE. Trimming removed 0 bases at V and 0 bases at J, with 8 bases between. The CDR3 DNA follows: TGTGCCAGCAGCTTGGTAGGGGGAAGCACAGATACGCAGTATTTT. The encoded protein is CASSLVGGSTDTQYF. Filled out from reference TRBV5-6 and TRBJ2-3, the complete variable domain reads DAGVTQSPTHLIKTRGQQVTLRCSPKSGHDTVSWYQQALGQGPQFIFQYYEEEERQRGNFPDRFSGHQFPNYSSELNVNALLLGDSALYLCASSLVGGSTDTQYFGPGTRLTVL.

The gene calls are TRBV18 and TRBJ2-1; D is perhaps TRBD1 (5 bases). Trimming took off 3 bases at V and 12 bases at J, with 15 bases between the two ends. CDR1 and CDR2 (germline): KGHSH, LQKENI. CDR3 size: 13 residues. CDR3 sequence: CASSPDQGHGQFF. The CDR3 coding sequence is TGTGCCAGCTCACCGGACCAGGGTCACGGGCAGTTCTTC. Full variable domain (outside the CDR3, taken from reference TRBV18 and TRBJ2-1): NAGVMQNPRHLVRRRGQEARLRCSPMKGHSHVYWYRQLPEEGLKFMVYLQKENIIDESGMPKERFSAEFPKEGPSILRIQQVVRGDSAAYFCASSPDQGHGQFFGPGTRLTVL.

The sample holds one count of this clone. Here the CDR3 DNA reads TGCAGTGCTAGTAGAGGTACCGGGACTTGGAACTACGAGCAGTACTTC. Its protein product is CSASRGTGTWNYEQYF. V and J are TRBV20-1 and TRBJ2-7; D is perhaps TRBD2 (6 bases). The germline V gene encodes CDR1 DFQATT and CDR2 SNEGSKA (reference sequence). The V end was cut by 3 bases, the J end by 3 bases, with 21 bases between. CDR3 length: 16 amino acids.

The chain couples TRBV24-1 to TRBJ1-4, with 8 bases fitting TRBD1. V shed 4 bases and J 7 bases; nucleotides not matched to a gene: 10. Germline CDR1 KGHDR, CDR2 SFDVKD. CDR3 length equals 16 residues. In nucleotides, the CDR3 is TGTGCCACCAGTGAAGTGACAGGGGCTGGTGGTGAAAAACTGTTTTTT. This translates into CATSEVTGAGGEKLFF.

The genes are TRBV24-1 and TRBJ1-5; D remains ambiguous. The CDR3 sequence is 13 residues long. The germline V gene encodes CDR1 KGHDR and CDR2 SFDVKD. V dropped 7 bases and J dropped 0 bases, with 6 bases sitting between them. Written as DNA, the CDR3 is TGTGCCACCAGCACAAATAGCAATCAGCCCCAGCATTTT. This translates into CATSTNSNQPQHF.

This rearrangement joins TRBV9 to TRBJ1-4; no firm D call. CDR3 length: 14 amino acids. Between the trimmed V and J ends, which lost 4 bases and 6 bases, there was a span of 13 bases. CDR1 and CDR2 from the germline V gene are SGDLS and YYNGEE. CDR3: CASSLRVGDEKLFF. Written as DNA, the CDR3 is TGTGCCAGCAGCCTCCGGGTTGGTGATGAAAAACTGTTTTTT.

CDR3 region: CASSSGTSGGETQYF. In nucleotides, the CDR3 is TGCGCCAGCAGTTCCGGGACTAGCGGGGGAGAGACCCAGTACTTC. The chain couples TRBV4-1 to TRBJ2-5, with 14 bases that match TRBD2. This CDR3 comprises 15 residues. Unmatched junction bases numbered 4, after V lost 6 bases and J lost 4 bases. The germline V gene encodes CDR1 MGHRA and CDR2 YSYEKL.

The chain carries TRBV23-1 and TRBJ2-2, with D possibly TRBD1 on 6 matching bases. TRBV23-1 is noted as an ORF with a role that remains uncertain. V lost 0 bases, J lost 6 bases, and 11 bases lay in between. This CDR3 region has 15 residues. DNA for the CDR3: TGCGCCAGCAGTCAATCCTGGGGGCGATCCGGGGAGCTGTTTTTT. It specifies CASSQSWGRSGELFF.

The genes are TRBV19 and TRBJ1-5, with D unclear. Trimming stripped 5 bases from V and 0 bases from J, with 8 bases between. In germline, CDR1 is LNHDA, CDR2 SQIVND (reference sequence). There are 14 residues in the CDR3. CDR3 residues: CASSVRDSNQPQHF. Here the CDR3 DNA reads TGTGCCAGTAGTGTCCGAGATAGCAATCAGCCCCAGCATTTT.